The T cell receptor beta chain described here comes from a study of T-cell memory formation after mild COVID-19. The study, taken as a whole, reports: Among clones contracting day 15 to 85, CD4/CD8 was balanced, whereas later expanders leaned CD4+.

TCRdb re-called the 5' RACE reads with MiXCR, one entry per CDR3 protein. The table records roughly 610,000 distinct CDR3 sequences, around 16% of them present only once. CDR1 and CDR2 from the germline V gene are SGHAT and FQNNGV. With 4 bases removed from V and 0 bases from J, the gap between germline ends came to 10 bases. This CDR3 comprises 14 residues. Details on this clonotype: As yet, its antigen is unknown.

The chain recombines TRBV11-2 with TRBJ2-7; D perhaps matches TRBD2 (5 bases). The clonotype originates from an adult woman who had mild COVID-19 (a few samples of this study predate the infection). Cell type and time point are not known. Material: PBMCs or a T cell subset sorted from them (not recorded which). DNA of the CDR3: TGTGCCAGCAGCTCTGACCGGGGCTCCTACGAGCAGTACTTC. Its protein is CASSSDRGSYEQYF.